This record concerns one TCR beta chain sequence. Germline V gene lookup returns CDR1 LGHDT and CDR2 YNNKEL (reference sequence). This CDR3 is 16 amino acids long. With 4 bases clipped from V and 10 bases from J, the junction kept 9 bases outside the gene matches. Original data processing: Reference gene primer amplification yielded estimated nucleated cell counts. The table came from immunoSEQ multiplex PCR; TCRdb's copy has only in-frame clones and leaves some out. D and trimming come from the DNA, and the V and J calls and clone size come from that table. The profile shows 220,000 or so clones, around 90% of them singletons. These data originate in a study of blood T cell repertoires in COVID-19. Study-level background: Samples of COVID-19 (acute and convalescent) were obtained from the United States, Italy and Spain. PBMCs, B-cell-depleted T cells, or T cells provided the cDNA or gDNA that made up the material.

Seattle-derived patients entered the study during active infection and were followed longitudinally. The chain is built from TRBV3-1 (or the pseudogene TRBV3-2) and TRBJ2-1; 14 bases line up with TRBD2. This TCR was sampled from a man between 60 and 70 years old with COVID-19, enrolled during active disease. Specimen: peripheral blood. The chain's CDR3 is CASSPRLAGGIGEQFF. Here the CDR3 DNA reads TGTGCCAGCAGCCCTCGACTAGCGGGGGGGATCGGAGAGCAGTTCTTC.